This record looks at one T cell receptor beta chain sequence and its context. These data belong to a study of blood T cell repertoires in COVID-19. Study summary: COVID-19 samples from acute and convalescent phases originated in the United States, Italy and Spain. PBMCs, B-cell-depleted T cells, or T cells were the source of the cDNA or gDNA that made up the material.

The ends were cut back, 4 bases at V and 0 bases at J, with 10 bases in the middle. The germline CDR1 and CDR2 sequences are SQVTM and ANQGSEA. The CDR3 length is 13 residues. As processed by the authors: The assay estimated nucleated cells by amplifying reference gene primers. TCRdb keeps only in-frame clones here, not all; method: immunoSEQ multiplex PCR. From that table come the V and J calls and clone size; the DNA was used to work out D and trimming. Among over 40,000 clones listed, more than 80% were seen once. The sequenced sample consisted of peripheral blood. The clonotype comes from a man aged 35-49 years with acute or convalescent COVID-19. V gene TRBV29-1 combines with J gene TRBJ2-7, with D uncertain. CDR3 sequence reads: CSVVVPYSYEQYF. CDR3 nucleotide sequence: TGCAGCGTTGTTGTCCCTTACTCCTACGAGCAGTACTTC.